The clone carrying this T cell receptor beta chain was recorded many times. Its antigen is unknown. A junction end diverges from the germline sequence, so it may reflect a read error. The sample is drawn from a study of T cell repertoires in cytomegalovirus infection. For the study at large: The public TCR beta signatures pointed to both CMV infection and matching HLA type. Regarding the study as a whole: CMV-specific HLA-C-restricted TCR beta clonotypes dominated the ex vivo response.

TCRdb reprocessed the reads via MiXCR and lists one record per CDR3 protein. The repertoire holds under 300,000 distinct CDR3 sequences, with about a sixth as singletons. The specimen sequenced was CD8+ T cells from PBMCs. This receptor was taken from a human donor in good health (CMV status not recorded). Some clones in this sample may be carry-over from other donors' samples.

The CDR3 DNA is TGTGCTAGCAGCGCAGGGCCGACAGGGCGGGAGACCCAGTACTTC. Its protein is CASSAGPTGRETQYF. The chain carries TRBV7-7 and TRBJ2-5; 7 bases map to TRBD1. The CDR3 sequence is 15 residues long. Germline V lookup: CDR1 SSHAT, CDR2 FNYEAQ (reference sequence).